The rows below give T cell receptor beta chains drawn from one sample of a study of control samples from healthy donors and cancer patients. Sequencing was performed with immunoSEQ multiplex PCR; in TCRdb, only in-frame clones are kept and a portion is missing. This sample has some 99,000 clones, with around 89% found just once. Sequenced material: blood. Receptors originate from a woman between 45 and 60 years old in good health. Each CDR3 is given with its conserved first and last residue. Fields, in order: D gene, clone size, V gene, J gene, CDR3 protein, CDR3 DNA. The D gene is left open where the match is weak. Size is stated for part of the rows, as once, few or many counts, or as a class when the clone is expanded.

.	.	TRBV5-5	TRBJ2-3	CASSSGTMGGTDTQYF	TGTGCCAGCAGCTCGGGGACGATGGGGGGCACAGATACGCAGTATTTT
.	.	TRBV29-1	TRBJ1-1	CSVEKMGGSNTEAFF	TGCAGCGTTGAAAAAATGGGGGGGTCGAACACTGAAGCTTTCTTT
TRBD2	.	TRBV9	TRBJ2-1	CASSVAGTSGPNEQFF	TGTGCCAGCAGCGTAGCTGGGACTAGCGGACCTAATGAGCAGTTCTTC
.	.	TRBV12-3/TRBV12-4	TRBJ1-1	CASSFSGEAFF	TGTGCCAGCAGTTTCTCGGGGGAAGCTTTCTTT
.	.	TRBV18	TRBJ1-1	CASSPRLDTEAFF	TGTGCCAGCTCACCCCGACTGGACACTGAAGCTTTCTTT
TRBD1	.	TRBV4-3	TRBJ2-2	CASSQVRGTGATGELFF	TGCGCCAGCAGCCAAGTCAGGGGGACAGGGGCCACCGGGGAGCTGTTTTTT
.	.	TRBV5-1	TRBJ2-2	CASSPGQGKRIGELFF	TGCGCCAGCAGCCCCGGTCAGGGAAAACGGATCGGGGAGCTGTTTTTT
.	.	TRBV2	TRBJ2-7	CASSQYEQYF	TGTGCCAGCAGCCAATACGAGCAGTACTTC
TRBD2	.	TRBV27	TRBJ2-3	CASSLSPRSGGGTDTQYF	TGTGCCAGCAGTTTATCACCACGTAGCGGGGGAGGAACAGATACGCAGTATTTT
.	few	TRBV7-3	TRBJ1-5	CASSLTAAQPQHF	TGTGCCAGCAGCTTAACGGCGGCACAGCCCCAGCATTTT
.	.	TRBV16	TRBJ1-4	CASSQWVNEKLFF	TGTGCCAGCAGCCAATGGGTGAATGAAAAACTGTTTTTT
.	.	TRBV27	TRBJ1-6	CASTELVPGGSPLHF	TGTGCCAGCACCGAGTTAGTCCCCGGCGGGTCACCCCTCCACTTT
.	.	TRBV3-1/TRBV3-2	TRBJ2-5	CASSQGGETQYF	TGTGCCAGCAGCCAAGGCGGGGAGACCCAGTACTTC
TRBD2	.	TRBV3-1/TRBV3-2	TRBJ2-1	CASREGHEQFF	TGTGCCAGCCGGGAGGGGCATGAGCAGTTCTTC
.	.	TRBV7-9	TRBJ2-2	CASSVHRDAPDTGELFF	TGTGCCAGCAGCGTCCACCGGGACGCACCCGACACCGGGGAGCTGTTTTTT
.	.	TRBV6-2/TRBV6-3	TRBJ1-5	CASSFGVNQPQHF	TGTGCCAGCAGTTTCGGGGTGAATCAGCCCCAGCATTTT
TRBD1	.	TRBV19	TRBJ1-2	CASNPDRGRSYGYTF	TGTGCCAGTAACCCGGACAGGGGAAGGAGCTATGGCTACACCTTC
.	.	TRBV10-3	TRBJ1-1	CAISDPGLNTEAFF	TGTGCCATCAGTGATCCAGGGTTGAACACTGAAGCTTTCTTT
TRBD1	.	TRBV19	TRBJ2-1	CASYQGAGYNEQFF	TGTGCCAGCTACCAGGGGGCGGGTTACAATGAGCAGTTCTTC
.	once	TRBV10-1	TRBJ2-3	CASSPEGPIGTDTQYF	TGCGCCAGCTCGCCGGAGGGCCCCATTGGGACAGATACGCAGTATTTT
TRBD2	.	TRBV7-8	TRBJ2-3	CASSQNSGGRIFTQYF	TGTGCCAGCAGCCAAAACAGCGGGGGGAGGATATTTACGCAGTATTTT
.	.	TRBV18	TRBJ1-1	CASSPAYGGANTEAFF	TGTGCCAGCTCACCAGCTTATGGCGGCGCGAACACTGAAGCTTTCTTT
.	.	TRBV7-7	TRBJ2-2	CASSLSMNTGELFF	TGTGCCAGCAGCTTATCAATGAACACCGGGGAGCTGTTTTTT
.	.	TRBV7-3	TRBJ2-1	CASSLRAGEQFF	TGTGCCAGCAGCTTAAGGGCGGGTGAGCAGTTCTTC
.	.	TRBV9	TRBJ2-1	CASSVAPGLANEQFF	TGTGCCAGCAGCGTAGCTCCAGGTTTGGCTAATGAGCAGTTCTTC
.	.	TRBV7-9	TRBJ2-7	CASSPAGSYEQYF	TGTGCCAGCTCCCCGGCAGGGTCCTACGAGCAGTACTTC
.	.	TRBV12-3/TRBV12-4	TRBJ2-5	CASSLRGVETQYF	TGTGCCAGCAGTTTACGGGGCGTGGAGACCCAGTACTTC
.	.	TRBV7-9	TRBJ2-5	CASSSFQTQYF	TGTGCCAGCAGCTCATTCCAGACCCAGTACTTC
.	.	TRBV19	TRBJ1-1	CASASGVWTEAFF	TGTGCCAGTGCCTCGGGGGTTTGGACTGAAGCTTTCTTT
.	.	TRBV5-1	TRBJ2-2	CASSLVQANTGELFF	TGCGCCAGCAGCTTGGTTCAGGCGAACACCGGGGAGCTGTTTTTT
.	.	TRBV7-8	TRBJ1-1	CASSLYQTGTGTEAFF	TGTGCCAGCAGCTTATATCAGACGGGCACGGGCACTGAAGCTTTCTTT
.	.	TRBV30	TRBJ1-2	CAWSFLTDSGTIYGYTF	TGTGCCTGGAGTTTTCTAACCGACTCCGGGACAATCTATGGCTACACCTTC
.	.	TRBV5-5	TRBJ2-2	CASSLGAKNTGELFF	TGTGCCAGCAGCTTGGGGGCAAAGAACACCGGGGAGCTGTTTTTT
.	.	TRBV7-8	TRBJ1-6	CASSPTPSVSSYNSPLHF	TGTGCCAGCAGCCCTACCCCGTCAGTAAGCTCCTATAATTCACCCCTCCACTTT
TRBD1	.	TRBV29-1	TRBJ2-1	CSVEVGQGGNEQFF	TGCAGCGTTGAAGTCGGACAGGGAGGCAATGAGCAGTTCTTC
.	.	TRBV9	TRBJ1-3	CASSELSGNTIYF	TGTGCCAGCAGTGAGCTCTCTGGAAACACCATATATTTT
.	.	TRBV29-1	TRBJ2-2	CSVYWGGELFF	TGCAGCGTTTACTGGGGTGGAGAGCTGTTTTTT
TRBD2	.	TRBV5-1	TRBJ2-5	CASSWGTSGGQETQYF	TGCGCCAGCAGCTGGGGGACTAGCGGGGGCCAAGAGACCCAGTACTTC
.	.	TRBV7-8	TRBJ2-7	CASSDSGWKVGSYEQYF	TGTGCCAGCAGCGATTCTGGGTGGAAGGTTGGATCCTACGAGCAGTACTTC
.	.	TRBV7-2	TRBJ2-5	CASSFTETQYF	TGTGCCAGCAGCTTTACGGAGACCCAGTACTTC
.	.	TRBV5-6	TRBJ1-2	CASISIWDYGYTF	TGTGCCAGCATCTCAATTTGGGATTATGGCTACACCTTC
TRBD1	.	TRBV19	TRBJ2-2	CASSKRDRHTGELFF	TGTGCCAGTAGTAAACGGGACAGACACACCGGGGAGCTGTTTTTT
TRBD2	.	TRBV9	TRBJ2-1	CASSVVTSGNNEQFF	TGTGCCAGCAGCGTAGTCACTAGCGGGAACAATGAGCAGTTCTTC
.	.	TRBV10-3	TRBJ2-3	CAITRAGSDTQYF	TGTGCCATCACTCGGGCGGGCTCAGATACGCAGTATTTT
TRBD1	.	TRBV3-1/TRBV3-2	TRBJ2-5	CASSQDRTGGETQYF	TGTGCCAGCAGCCAAGATCGGACAGGCGGAGAGACCCAGTACTTC
TRBD2	.	TRBV14	TRBJ2-1	CASSLILGGSVANEQFF	TGTGCCAGCAGCCTCATTTTGGGGGGGTCAGTGGCCAATGAGCAGTTCTTC
TRBD1	.	TRBV4-1	TRBJ1-5	CASSQRTGGGQPQHF	TGCGCCAGCAGCCAACGGACAGGGGGGGGACAGCCCCAGCATTTT
.	.	TRBV6-2/TRBV6-3	TRBJ1-2	CASSSRTPAYGYTF	TGTGCCAGCAGTTCGCGGACACCTGCTTATGGCTACACCTTC
TRBD2	once	TRBV7-3	TRBJ2-1	CASSRRGGGETNEQFF	TGTGCCAGCAGCCGCCGCGGCGGGGGGGAGACGAATGAGCAGTTCTTC
TRBD2	.	TRBV7-2	TRBJ2-1	CASSFLAGRDNEQFF	TGTGCCAGCAGCTTCCTAGCGGGACGGGACAATGAGCAGTTCTTC
TRBD1	.	TRBV9	TRBJ1-3	CASSRGQGGADTIYF	TGTGCCAGCAGCCGGGGACAGGGTGGCGCAGACACCATATATTTT
.	.	TRBV5-4	TRBJ1-3	CASSSGGGLGSGNTIYF	TGTGCCAGCAGCTCGGGGGGCGGATTAGGCTCTGGAAACACCATATATTTT
.	.	TRBV12-5	TRBJ1-2	CASGFWSGEKSGYTF	TGTGCTAGTGGTTTCTGGTCAGGGGAAAAAAGTGGCTACACCTTC